This T cell receptor (beta chain) was observed in a study of cytomegalovirus exposure and HLA in healthy donors. This clone has just a few counts. J lost 6 bases, V lost 0 bases, and 4 bases had no gene match. The germline CDR1 and CDR2 sequences are SGHRS and YFSETQ. The CDR3 spans 15 residues. This PCR relied on a set of 60 Vbeta primers and 13 Jbeta primers. The method was immunoSEQ multiplex PCR; TCRdb's version includes in-frame clones alone and lacks a portion of them. The data contain some 190,000 clones, roughly 78% of them seen just once; the ten biggest clones take up under 2%. The chain is built from TRBV5-1 and TRBJ2-1; 9 bases are shared with TRBD2. This TCR was sampled from a woman aged 25 to 45 in good health and CMV-seronegative. The source material was PBMCs. The DNA for the CDR3 is TGCGCCAGCAGCTTGGCCCTAGCGGGGAGCAATGAGCAGTTCTTC. This sequence encodes CASSLALAGSNEQFF.